This TCR beta chain is drawn from a study of T cells in Graves' hyperthyroidism and ophthalmopathy (dated by TCRdb to the late 2010s). About the investigation overall: Peripheral blood was sampled at the time of initial diagnosis, prior to any treatment. To identify distinguishing TCR V-J signatures, a discovery cohort of some 99 patients was used, comprising 43 with Graves' ophthalmopathy and approximately 58 with stable Graves' hyperthyroidism. Prospective prediction of ophthalmopathy was tested in an independent validation cohort of some 20 hyperthyroidism patients and approximately 17 patients who later progressed to ophthalmopathy. The approximately 98 discovery patients were randomly divided into training and test sets at a 7:3 ratio. The study also compared thyroid tissue and blood T-cell repertoires from a handful of Graves' hyperthyroidism patients. After sampling, hyperthyroidism patients received methimazole starting at 30 mg daily, and ophthalmopathy patients received high-dose intravenous methylprednisolone. The paper describes TCR Vbeta CDR3 sequencing of around 130 peripheral blood samples, made up of 43 ophthalmopathy patients, roughly 80 hyperthyroidism patients and 17 progressor patients. What the research found in general, with its limitations: Most expanded thyroid clonotypes (frequency above 0.001) were also detected in blood, suggesting blood repertoires may reflect thyroid immune responses. During validation, the model predicted progression to ophthalmopathy a median of approximately 7 months ahead of onset, with more than 60% sensitivity and 72.22% specificity. No statistical method was used to fix the sample size in advance, and group allocation was not hidden from the investigators. A model built on a 13 V-J signature distinguished ophthalmopathy from stable hyperthyroidism, reaching 85% to 90% sensitivity and 81% to 83% specificity in cross-validation and 80%/75% in testing.

TCR beta CDR3 regions were amplified from RNA transcripts. The TCR CDR3 was subjected to a first round of RT-PCR using the HTBI primer set and the Qiagen OneStep RT-PCR kit. The libraries were constructed in a second round of multiplex PCR and then size-selected and purified. Sequencing of the libraries was done on an Illumina HiSeq2000 using paired-end 100 bp reads. The authors processed their data as follows. Raw data were processed with SOAPnuke, discarding reads with adapters, uncalled bases, mean Phred below 15, or no exact constant-primer or identifier match. COPE v1.2.5 was used to merge high-quality paired reads, and clonotypes were defined as unique nucleotide sequences. MiTCR v1.1 was used to align the clonotypes against IMGT TRBV, TRBD and TRBJ reference segments. Only V-J combinations with frequency above 0.0001, covering about 99% of repertoires, were analysed. The TCS score was defined as the ratio of F50 (clonal expansion) to E x V (chaos), calculated using BLOSUM62-based TCRdist between CDR3 peptides within each V-J. Welch's t-statistics and random forest reduced roughly 530 V-J features to roughly 13, which were used in a naive Bayes classifier (R e1071). TCRdb reprocessed the public reads (quality trimming at Q25 with fastp, clone calling with MiXCR) and kept in-frame beta chains. Here each entry gathers all rows of one CDR3 protein and keeps the most common genes and DNA. TCRdb, rather than the study authors, made the V and J calls. The sample records about 480,000 distinct CDR3 sequences, around 24% of which are singletons. The ten largest clones take up 10% to 12% of the sample.

The CDR3 has 14 amino acids, counting the end cysteine and phenylalanine. Here the CDR3 DNA is all that survives: 42 bases in frame from base 1. From a lookup of the germline V gene, CDR1 and CDR2 are SGHRS and YFSETQ. Trimming removed 4 bases from V and 2 bases from J, leaving 12 bases between the germline ends. This clonotype was detected only a few times. The specificity of this receptor is unknown. One base away there is no much larger clone; base qualities are not given. Ophthalmopathy patients had moderately to severely active disease, with a Clinical Activity Score of 3 or more, a NOSPECS grade of 4 or more, and a disease duration of less than 3 months. Any patient with an uncontrolled infection, another autoimmune disease, pregnancy or lactation was excluded. Clinical symptoms, serum thyroxine and TRAb, thyroid ultrasound, and orbital computed tomography formed the basis for the diagnoses. PBMCs were isolated from around 10 ml of fresh peripheral blood by Ficoll-Paque density gradient centrifugation. Total RNA was extracted with Trizol reagent, and quality was checked on an Agilent 2100 Bioanalyzer.

The V gene is TRBV5-1 and the J gene is TRBJ1-2, with a weak D call of TRBD1 (6 bases match). The sample was blood. The sequence derives from a woman aged 30 to 39 with Graves' ophthalmopathy. The CDR3 corresponds to CASSVTGTNYGYTF. The DNA reads TGCGCCAGCAGCGTGACCGGGACAAACTATGGCTACACCTTC.